This T cell receptor beta chain derives from a study of control samples from healthy donors and cancer patients. This CDR3 is built from 12 residues. The germline V and J ends were trimmed by 5 bases and 5 bases, with 7 bases remaining between them. TCRdb's table, derived via immunoSEQ multiplex PCR, lists solely in-frame clones and lacks some. The sample yields roughly 120,000 clones, 85% to 95% seen once. V gene TRBV12-3 or TRBV12-4 combines with J gene TRBJ1-5, with no clear D. This TCR derives from a man in his forties or fifties with head and neck cancer. The sequencing sample was made of PBMCs. CDR3 DNA sequence: TGTGCCAGCAGTCCGAGAGATCAGCCCCAGCATTTT. The encoded protein is CASSPRDQPQHF.